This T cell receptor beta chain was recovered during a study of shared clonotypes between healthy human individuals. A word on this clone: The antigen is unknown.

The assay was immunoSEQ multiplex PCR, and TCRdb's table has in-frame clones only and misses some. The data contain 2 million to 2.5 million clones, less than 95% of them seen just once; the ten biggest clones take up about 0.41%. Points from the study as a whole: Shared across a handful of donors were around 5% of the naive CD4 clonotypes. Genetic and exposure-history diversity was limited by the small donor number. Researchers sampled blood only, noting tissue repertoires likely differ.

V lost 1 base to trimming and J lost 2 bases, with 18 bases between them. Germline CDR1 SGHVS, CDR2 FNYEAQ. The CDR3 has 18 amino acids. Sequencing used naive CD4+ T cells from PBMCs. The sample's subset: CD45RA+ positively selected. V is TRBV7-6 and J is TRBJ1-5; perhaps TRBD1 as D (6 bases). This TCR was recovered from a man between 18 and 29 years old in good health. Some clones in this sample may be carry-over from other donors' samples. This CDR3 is CASSLVGRGRGGNQPQHF. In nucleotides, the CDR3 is TGTGCCAGCAGCTTAGTCGGCAGGGGAAGGGGTGGCAATCAGCCCCAGCATTTT.